This T cell receptor beta chain comes out of a study of blood T cell repertoires in COVID-19. Study background: Researchers got acute and convalescent COVID-19 samples from the United States, Italy and Spain. In each case, the material was cDNA or gDNA derived from T cells, B-cell-depleted T cells, or PBMCs.

Original analysis: Estimation of nucleated cell counts was performed using reference gene primer amplification. Sequenced by immunoSEQ multiplex PCR; TCRdb stores in-frame clones only, minus some. The V and J calls and clone size are taken from that table; D and trimming were inferred from the DNA. Of more than 65,000 clones in the sample, more than 75% were seen once. V lost 4 bases, J lost 11 bases, and 8 bases stayed unmatched. The CDR3 runs to 13 residues. Germline CDR1 SGHAT, CDR2 FQNNGV. Specimen: peripheral blood. The V gene is TRBV11-2, the J gene TRBJ1-1; 9 bases match TRBD1. This receptor was obtained from a woman aged 55 to 70 with acute or convalescent COVID-19. The DNA for the CDR3 is TGTGCCAGCAGCTCCCCTCCGACAGGGGGGGCTTTCTTT. Translation: CASSSPPTGGAFF.